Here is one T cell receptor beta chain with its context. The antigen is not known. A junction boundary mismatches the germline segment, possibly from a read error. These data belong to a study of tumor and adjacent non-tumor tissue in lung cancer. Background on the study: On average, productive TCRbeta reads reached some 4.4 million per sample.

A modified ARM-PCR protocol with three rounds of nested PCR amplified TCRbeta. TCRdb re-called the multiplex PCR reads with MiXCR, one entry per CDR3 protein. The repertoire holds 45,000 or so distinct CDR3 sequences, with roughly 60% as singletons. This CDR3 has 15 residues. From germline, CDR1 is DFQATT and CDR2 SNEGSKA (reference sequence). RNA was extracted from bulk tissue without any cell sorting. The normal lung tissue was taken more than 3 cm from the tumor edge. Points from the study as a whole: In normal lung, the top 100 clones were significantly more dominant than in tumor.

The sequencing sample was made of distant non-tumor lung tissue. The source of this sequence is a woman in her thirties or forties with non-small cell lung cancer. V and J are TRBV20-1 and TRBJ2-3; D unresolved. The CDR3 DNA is TGCAGTGCTATAGACCCCCGTGAGCGCACAGAAACGCAGTATTTT. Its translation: CSAIDPRERTETQYF.